The clone carrying this T cell receptor (beta chain) showed up just a few times. The source of the sample is a study of blood T cells in healthy people across ages. Across the study: In model experiments, template switching was able to capture about one barcoded beta molecule for every two T cells that were present.

PCR was performed a second time for 7 to 11 cycles using a sample-barcoded 5' primer and a J-beta primer mix. Each cDNA molecule received a tag from a template-switch adaptor that had 12 random nucleotides. TCRdb used MiXCR to reprocess the 5' RACE reads, holding one entry per CDR3 protein. The sample lists some 1.5 million distinct CDR3 sequences; 28% were seen once. Each donor was a healthy Caucasian individual from Russia, aged about 6 to 95. V shed 6 bases and J 8 bases; nucleotides not matched to a gene: 15. CDR1 SGHTA and CDR2 FQGNSA come from the germline V gene. The CDR3 spans 16 residues. The chain uses TRBV7-2 and TRBJ1-2; TRBD1 aligns across 10 bases. This TCR was sampled from a woman aged 25-40 years in good health. What was sequenced was blood. CDR3 amino acids: CASRRQGALGAGGYTF. The CDR3, as DNA: TGTGCCAGCAGACGACAGGGGGCTCTCGGTGCGGGAGGCTACACCTTC. The entire variable domain, with the rest obtained from reference TRBV7-2 and TRBJ1-2, is as follows: GAGVSQSPSNKVTEKGKDVELRCDPISGHTALYWYRQSLGQGLEFLIYFQGNSAPDKSGLPSDRFSAERTGGSVSTLTIQRTQQEDSAVYLCASRRQGALGAGGYTFGSGTRLTVV.